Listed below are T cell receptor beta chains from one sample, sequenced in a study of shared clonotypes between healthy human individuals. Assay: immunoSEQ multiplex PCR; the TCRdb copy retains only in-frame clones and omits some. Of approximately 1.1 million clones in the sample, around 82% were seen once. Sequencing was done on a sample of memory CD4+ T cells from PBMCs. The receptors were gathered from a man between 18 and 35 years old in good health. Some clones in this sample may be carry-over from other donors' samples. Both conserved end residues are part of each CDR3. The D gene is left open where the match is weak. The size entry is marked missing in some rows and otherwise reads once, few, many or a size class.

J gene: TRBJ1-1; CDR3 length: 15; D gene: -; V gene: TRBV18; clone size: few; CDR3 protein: CASSPGAHLNTEAFF; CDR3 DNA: TGTGCCAGCTCACCAGGGGCCCATTTGAACACTGAAGCTTTCTTT
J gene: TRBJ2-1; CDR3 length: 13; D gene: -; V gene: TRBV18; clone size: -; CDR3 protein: CASSPGGRNEQFF; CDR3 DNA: TGTGCCAGCTCACCGGGGGGTAGGAATGAGCAGTTCTTC
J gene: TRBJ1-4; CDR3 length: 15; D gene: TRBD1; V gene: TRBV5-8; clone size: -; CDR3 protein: CASSLGTGANEKLFF; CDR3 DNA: TGTGCCAGCAGCTTGGGAACAGGGGCTAATGAAAAACTGTTTTTT
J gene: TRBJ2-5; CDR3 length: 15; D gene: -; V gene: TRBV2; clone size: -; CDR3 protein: CASSVSVTSLGTQYF; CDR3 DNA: TGTGCCAGCAGTGTTTCCGTGACAAGCTTGGGGACCCAGTACTTC
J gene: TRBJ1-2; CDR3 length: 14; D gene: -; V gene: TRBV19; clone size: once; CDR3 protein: CASSRSGGGYGYTF; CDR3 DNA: TGTGCCAGTAGTAGATCCGGGGGAGGCTATGGCTACACCTTC
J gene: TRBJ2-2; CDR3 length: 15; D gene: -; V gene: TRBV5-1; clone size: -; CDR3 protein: CASSSATGSTGELFF; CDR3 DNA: TGCGCCAGCAGCTCCGCTACAGGGAGTACCGGGGAGCTGTTTTTT
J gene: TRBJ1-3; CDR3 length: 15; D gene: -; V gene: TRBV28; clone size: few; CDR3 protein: CASRPQGAFGNTIYF; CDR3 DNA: TGTGCCAGCAGGCCCCAGGGAGCGTTTGGAAACACCATATATTTT
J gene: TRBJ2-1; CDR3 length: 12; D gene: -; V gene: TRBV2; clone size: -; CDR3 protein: CASNFVALEQFF; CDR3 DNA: TGTGCCAGCAATTTCGTCGCCCTGGAGCAGTTCTTC
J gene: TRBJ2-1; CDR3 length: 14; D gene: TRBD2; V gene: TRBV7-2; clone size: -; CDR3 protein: CASSYQREGNEQFF; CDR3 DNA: TGTGCCAGCAGCTATCAGCGGGAGGGGAATGAGCAGTTCTTC
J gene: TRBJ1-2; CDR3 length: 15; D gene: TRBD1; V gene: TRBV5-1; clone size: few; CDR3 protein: CASSLYGRGQGGYTF; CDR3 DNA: TGCGCCAGCAGCTTGTACGGCAGGGGGCAAGGTGGCTACACCTTC
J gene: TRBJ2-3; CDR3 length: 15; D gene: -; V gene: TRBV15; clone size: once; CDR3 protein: CATSREPASTDTQYF; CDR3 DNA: TGTGCCACCAGCAGAGAACCGGCTAGCACAGATACGCAGTATTTT
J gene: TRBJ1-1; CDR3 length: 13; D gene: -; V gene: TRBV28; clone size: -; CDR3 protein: CASSSNPGQKAFF; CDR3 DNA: TGTGCCAGCAGTTCGAACCCAGGACAGAAAGCTTTCTTT
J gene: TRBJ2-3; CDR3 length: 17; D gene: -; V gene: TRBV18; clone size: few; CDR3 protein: CASSLQLTRAGTDTQYF; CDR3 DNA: TGTGCCAGCTCACTCCAATTGACTAGGGCGGGCACAGATACGCAGTATTTT
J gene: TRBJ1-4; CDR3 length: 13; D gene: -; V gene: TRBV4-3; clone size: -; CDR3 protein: CASSRDQGEKLFF; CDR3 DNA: TGCGCCAGCAGCCGAGACCAGGGGGAAAAACTGTTTTTT
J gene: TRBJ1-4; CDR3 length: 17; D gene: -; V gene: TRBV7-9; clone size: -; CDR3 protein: CASSLYPGRSTNEKLFF; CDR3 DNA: TGTGCCAGCAGCTTATACCCAGGGAGGTCGACTAATGAAAAACTGTTTTTT
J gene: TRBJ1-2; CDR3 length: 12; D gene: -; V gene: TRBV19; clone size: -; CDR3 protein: CASREQGGGYTF; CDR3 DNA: TGTGCCAGTAGGGAACAGGGAGGAGGCTACACCTTC
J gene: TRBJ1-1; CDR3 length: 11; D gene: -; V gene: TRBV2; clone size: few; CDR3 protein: CASRLNTEAFF; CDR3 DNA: TGTGCCAGCAGGCTGAACACTGAAGCTTTCTTT
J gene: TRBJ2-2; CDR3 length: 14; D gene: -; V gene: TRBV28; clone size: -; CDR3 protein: CASSLRPNTGELFF; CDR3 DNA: TGTGCCAGCAGTTTACGGCCCAACACCGGGGAGCTGTTTTTT
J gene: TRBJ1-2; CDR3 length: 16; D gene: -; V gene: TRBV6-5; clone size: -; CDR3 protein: CASSYSRDTVNYGYTF; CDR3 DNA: TGTGCCAGCAGTTACTCTCGGGACACCGTTAACTATGGCTACACCTTC
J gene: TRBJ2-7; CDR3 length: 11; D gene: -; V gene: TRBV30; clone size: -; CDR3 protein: CAWTKAYEQYF; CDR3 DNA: TGTGCCTGGACCAAGGCCTACGAGCAGTACTTC
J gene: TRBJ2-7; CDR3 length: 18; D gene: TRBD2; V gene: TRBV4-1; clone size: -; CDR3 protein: CASSQASGRAGRIGEQYF; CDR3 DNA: TGCGCCAGCAGCCAAGCTAGCGGGAGGGCCGGGAGGATTGGCGAGCAGTACTTC
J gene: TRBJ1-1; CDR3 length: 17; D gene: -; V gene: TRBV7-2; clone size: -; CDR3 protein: CASSLVSSGGWNTEAFF; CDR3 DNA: TGTGCCAGCAGCTTAGTTAGTTCGGGAGGCTGGAACACTGAAGCTTTCTTT
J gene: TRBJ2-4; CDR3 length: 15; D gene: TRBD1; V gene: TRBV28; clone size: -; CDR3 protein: CATNGNGQAENIQYF; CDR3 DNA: TGTGCCACCAACGGTAACGGACAGGCGGAAAACATTCAGTACTTC
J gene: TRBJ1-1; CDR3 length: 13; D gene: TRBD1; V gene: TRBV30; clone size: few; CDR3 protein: CAWRADRGTEAFF; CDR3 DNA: TGTGCCTGGAGGGCGGACAGGGGCACTGAAGCTTTCTTT
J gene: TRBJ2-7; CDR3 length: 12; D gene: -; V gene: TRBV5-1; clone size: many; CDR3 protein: CASSFVGDEQYF; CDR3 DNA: TGCGCCAGCAGCTTTGTAGGAGACGAGCAGTACTTC
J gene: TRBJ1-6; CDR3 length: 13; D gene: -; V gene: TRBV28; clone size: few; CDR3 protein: CASSLVGSQALHF; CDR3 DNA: TGTGCCAGCAGCCTCGTAGGGAGCCAAGCCCTCCACTTT
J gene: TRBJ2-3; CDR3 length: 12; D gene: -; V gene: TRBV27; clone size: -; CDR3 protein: CASSLNRYTQYF; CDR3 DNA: TGTGCCAGCAGTTTAAATCGTTATACGCAGTATTTT
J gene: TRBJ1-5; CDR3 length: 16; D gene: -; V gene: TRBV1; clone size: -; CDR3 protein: CTSSQAPALGNQPQHF; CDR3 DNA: TGCACCAGCAGCCAAGCCCCTGCACTTGGCAATCAGCCCCAGCATTTT
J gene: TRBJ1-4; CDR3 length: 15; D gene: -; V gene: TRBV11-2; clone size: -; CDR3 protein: CASSLRKGIWEKLFF; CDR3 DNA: TGTGCCAGCAGCTTAAGAAAGGGAATTTGGGAAAAACTGTTTTTT
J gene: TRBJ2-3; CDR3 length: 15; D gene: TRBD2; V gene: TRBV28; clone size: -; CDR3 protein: CASSFPSSGTGAQYF; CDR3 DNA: TGTGCCAGCAGTTTTCCCTCTAGCGGTACGGGGGCGCAGTATTTT
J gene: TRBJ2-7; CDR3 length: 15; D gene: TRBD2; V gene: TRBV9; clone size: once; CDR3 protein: CASSLASGSFFEQYF; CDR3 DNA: TGTGCCAGCAGCCTCGCTAGCGGGAGTTTTTTCGAGCAGTACTTC
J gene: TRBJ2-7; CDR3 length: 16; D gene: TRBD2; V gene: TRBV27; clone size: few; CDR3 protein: CASRRSAGLQDYEQYF; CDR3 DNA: TGTGCCAGCAGACGCTCCGCGGGACTACAGGACTACGAGCAGTACTTC
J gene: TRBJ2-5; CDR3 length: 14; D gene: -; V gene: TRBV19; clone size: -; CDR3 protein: CASSVEDGGETQYF; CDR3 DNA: TGTGCCAGTAGTGTAGAGGACGGAGGGGAGACCCAGTACTTC
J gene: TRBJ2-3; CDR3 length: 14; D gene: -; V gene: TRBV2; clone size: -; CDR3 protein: CASSGQISTDTQYF; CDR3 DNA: TGTGCCAGCAGTGGACAGATTAGCACAGATACGCAGTATTTT
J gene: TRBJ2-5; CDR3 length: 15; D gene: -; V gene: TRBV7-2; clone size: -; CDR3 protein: CASSGGPGLQETQYF; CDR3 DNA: TGTGCCAGCAGCGGGGGCCCGGGACTACAAGAGACCCAGTACTTC
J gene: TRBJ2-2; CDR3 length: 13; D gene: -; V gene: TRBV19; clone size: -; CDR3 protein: CASSVYDTGELFF; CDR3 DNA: TGTGCCAGTAGCGTCTACGACACCGGGGAGCTGTTTTTT
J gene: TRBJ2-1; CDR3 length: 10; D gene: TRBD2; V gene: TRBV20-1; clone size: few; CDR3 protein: CSPGGVEQFF; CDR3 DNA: TGCAGCCCGGGGGGAGTTGAGCAGTTCTTC
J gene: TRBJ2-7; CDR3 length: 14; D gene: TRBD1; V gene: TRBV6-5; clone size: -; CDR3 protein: CASSYQGQYYEQYF; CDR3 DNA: TGTGCCAGCAGTTACCAGGGACAGTACTACGAGCAGTACTTC
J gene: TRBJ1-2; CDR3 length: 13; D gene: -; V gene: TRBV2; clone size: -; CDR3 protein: CASSSDRNYGYTF; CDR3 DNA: TGTGCCAGCAGTTCCGACAGGAACTATGGCTACACCTTC
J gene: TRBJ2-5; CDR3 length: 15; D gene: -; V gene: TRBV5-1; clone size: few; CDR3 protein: CASSFWARVGETQYF; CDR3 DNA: TGCGCCAGCAGCTTCTGGGCCCGGGTGGGCGAGACCCAGTACTTC
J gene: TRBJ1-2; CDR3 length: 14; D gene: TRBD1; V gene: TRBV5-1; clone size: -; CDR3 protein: CASSFSDRLYGYTF; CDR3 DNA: TGCGCCAGCAGCTTCTCGGACAGGCTCTATGGCTACACCTTC
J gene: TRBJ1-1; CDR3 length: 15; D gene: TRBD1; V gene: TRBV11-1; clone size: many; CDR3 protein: CASSLETGGATEAFF; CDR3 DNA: TGTGCCAGCAGCTTAGAGACAGGGGGCGCGACTGAAGCTTTCTTT
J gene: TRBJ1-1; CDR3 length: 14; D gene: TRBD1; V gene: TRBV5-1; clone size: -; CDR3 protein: CASSYGGGDTEAFF; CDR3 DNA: TGCGCCAGCAGCTACGGAGGGGGCGACACTGAAGCTTTCTTT
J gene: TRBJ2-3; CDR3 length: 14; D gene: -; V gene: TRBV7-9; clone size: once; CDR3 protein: CASSPSGSTDTQYF; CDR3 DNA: TGTGCCAGCAGCCCCTCAGGGAGCACAGATACGCAGTATTTT
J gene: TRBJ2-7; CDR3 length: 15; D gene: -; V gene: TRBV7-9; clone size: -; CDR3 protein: CASSHSGSGGDEQYF; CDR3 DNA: TGTGCCAGCAGCCATTCCGGGTCAGGCGGAGACGAGCAGTACTTC
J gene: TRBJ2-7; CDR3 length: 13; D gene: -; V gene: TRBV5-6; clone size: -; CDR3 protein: CASSFYNSYEQYF; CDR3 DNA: TGTGCCAGCAGCTTCTACAACTCCTACGAGCAGTACTTC
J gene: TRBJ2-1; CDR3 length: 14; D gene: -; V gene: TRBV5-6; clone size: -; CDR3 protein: CATSSRFRSNEQFF; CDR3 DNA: TGTGCCACCAGTTCCCGGTTCAGGAGCAATGAGCAGTTCTTC
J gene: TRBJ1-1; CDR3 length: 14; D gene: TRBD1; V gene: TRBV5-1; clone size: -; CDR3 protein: CASTTGGPNTEAFF; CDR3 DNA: TGCGCCAGCACGACAGGGGGACCGAACACTGAAGCTTTCTTT
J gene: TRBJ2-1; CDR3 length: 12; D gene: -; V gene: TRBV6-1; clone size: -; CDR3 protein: CASSDLHDEQFF; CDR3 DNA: TGTGCCAGCAGTGATCTTCACGATGAGCAGTTCTTC
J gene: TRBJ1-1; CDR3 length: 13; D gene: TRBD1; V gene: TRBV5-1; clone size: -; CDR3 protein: CASRAVTGVEAFF; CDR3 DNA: TGCGCCAGCCGGGCCGTGACAGGGGTTGAAGCTTTCTTT
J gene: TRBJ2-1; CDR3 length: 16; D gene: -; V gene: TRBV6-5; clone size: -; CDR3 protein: CASSSAGPSSYNEQFF; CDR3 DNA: TGTGCCAGCAGTTCCGCCGGGCCAAGCTCCTACAATGAGCAGTTCTTC
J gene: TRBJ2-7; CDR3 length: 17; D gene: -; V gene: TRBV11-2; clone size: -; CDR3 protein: CASSLDRGGTSSYEQYF; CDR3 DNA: TGTGCCAGCAGCTTAGATAGAGGGGGAACTTCTTCCTACGAGCAGTACTTC
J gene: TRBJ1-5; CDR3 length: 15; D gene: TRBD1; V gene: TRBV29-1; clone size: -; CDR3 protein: CSVAWGQGGVQPQHF; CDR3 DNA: TGCAGCGTTGCGTGGGGACAGGGAGGAGTGCAGCCCCAGCATTTT
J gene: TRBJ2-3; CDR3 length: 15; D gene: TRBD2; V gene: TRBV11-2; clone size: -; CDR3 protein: CASQPGLAGTDTQYF; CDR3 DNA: TGTGCCAGCCAACCGGGACTAGCGGGAACAGATACGCAGTATTTT
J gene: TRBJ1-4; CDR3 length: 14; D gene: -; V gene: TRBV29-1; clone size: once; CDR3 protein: CSVEGDAAGEKLFF; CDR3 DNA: TGCAGCGTTGAAGGGGATGCGGCGGGTGAAAAACTGTTTTTT
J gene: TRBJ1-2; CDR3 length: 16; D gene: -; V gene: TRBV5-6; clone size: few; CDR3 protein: CASSFGVTGSNYGYTF; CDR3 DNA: TGTGCCAGCAGCTTTGGGGTTACAGGGTCGAACTATGGCTACACCTTC
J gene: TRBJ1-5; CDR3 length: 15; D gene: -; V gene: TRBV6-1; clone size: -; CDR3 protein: CASSAEDRGGQPQHF; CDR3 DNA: TGTGCCAGCAGCGCAGAGGACAGAGGTGGTCAGCCCCAGCATTTT